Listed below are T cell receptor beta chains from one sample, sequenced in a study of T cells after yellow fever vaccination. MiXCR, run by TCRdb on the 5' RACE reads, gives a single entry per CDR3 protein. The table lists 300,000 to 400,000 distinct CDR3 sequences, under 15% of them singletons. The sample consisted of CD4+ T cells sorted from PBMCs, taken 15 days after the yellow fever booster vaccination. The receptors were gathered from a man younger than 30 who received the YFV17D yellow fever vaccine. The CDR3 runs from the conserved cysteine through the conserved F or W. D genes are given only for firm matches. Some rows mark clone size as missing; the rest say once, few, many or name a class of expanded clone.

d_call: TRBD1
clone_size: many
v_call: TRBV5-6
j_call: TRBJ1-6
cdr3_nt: TGTGCCAGCAGCCGGTACGGGACAGGCGAATCACCCCTCCACTTT
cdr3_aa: CASSRYGTGESPLHF

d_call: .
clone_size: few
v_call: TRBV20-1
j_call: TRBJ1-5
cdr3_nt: TGCAGTGCTAGTGACGGGGGCAATCAGCCCCAGCATTTT
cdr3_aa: CSASDGGNQPQHF

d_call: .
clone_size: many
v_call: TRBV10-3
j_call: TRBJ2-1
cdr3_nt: TGTGCCATCAGAGACGGGGCCCAAGGAAATGAGCAGTTCTTC
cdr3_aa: CAIRDGAQGNEQFF

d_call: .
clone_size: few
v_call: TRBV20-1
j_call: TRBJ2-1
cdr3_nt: TGCAGTGCTAGCTCACCTTTCCCCCAAGGGAACAATGAGCAGTTCTTC
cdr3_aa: CSASSPFPQGNNEQFF

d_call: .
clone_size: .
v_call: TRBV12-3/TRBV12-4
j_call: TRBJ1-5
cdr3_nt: TGTGCCAGCAGTTTTGGACGGTATAGCAATCAGCCCCAGCATTTT
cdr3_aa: CASSFGRYSNQPQHF

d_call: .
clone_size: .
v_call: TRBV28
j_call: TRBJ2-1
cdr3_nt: TGTGCCAGCACCCCGGCGGTATCCTACAATGAGCAGTTCTTC
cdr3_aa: CASTPAVSYNEQFF

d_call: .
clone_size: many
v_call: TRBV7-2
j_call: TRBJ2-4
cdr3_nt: TGTGCCAGCAGCCAAGGGGCTTACCGGCCGAAAAACATTCAGTACTTC
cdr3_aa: CASSQGAYRPKNIQYF

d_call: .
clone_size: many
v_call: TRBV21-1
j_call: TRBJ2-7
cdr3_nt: TGTGCCAGCAGCAGTTACAGGGTCTACGAGCAGTACTTC
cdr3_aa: CASSSYRVYEQYF

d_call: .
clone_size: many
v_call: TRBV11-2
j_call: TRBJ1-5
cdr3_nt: TGTGCCAGCAGCGATCCCACTACCGGGCAGCCCCAGCATTTT
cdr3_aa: CASSDPTTGQPQHF

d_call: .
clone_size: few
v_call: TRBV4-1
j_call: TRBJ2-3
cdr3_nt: TGCGCCAGCAGCCAGGTGGGGTATACGCAGTATTTT
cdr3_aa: CASSQVGYTQYF

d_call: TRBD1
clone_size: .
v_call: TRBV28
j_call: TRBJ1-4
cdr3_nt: TGTGCCAGCAGTTTATCCCGGACAGGGGAAAAACTGTTTTTT
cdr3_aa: CASSLSRTGEKLFF

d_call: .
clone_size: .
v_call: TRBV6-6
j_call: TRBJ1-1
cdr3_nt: TGTGCCAGCACCCCCCGGGGAAAGAACACTGAAGCTTTCTTT
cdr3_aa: CASTPRGKNTEAFF

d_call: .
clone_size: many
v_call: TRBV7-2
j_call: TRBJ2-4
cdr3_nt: TGTGCCAGCAGCTCGGAACAGGCAAACATTCAGTACTTC
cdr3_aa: CASSSEQANIQYF

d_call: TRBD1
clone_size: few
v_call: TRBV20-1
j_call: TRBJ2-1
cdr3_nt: TGCAGTAAAGCCCGGGACAGGGCGAGGAATGAGCAGTTCTTC
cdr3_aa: CSKARDRARNEQFF